This entry lists 27 T cell receptor beta chains sequenced from one sample in a study of PD-L1 blockade in urothelial cancer. Some clones are missing from TCRdb's copy, which holds only in-frame ones; the method was immunoSEQ multiplex PCR. The top ten clones hold around 4.7% of a sample with tens of thousands of clones, approximately 81% of them seen once. The material was PBMCs, obtained around atezolizumab (anti-PD-L1) treatment. The receptor source for this set is a man aged 70 or older with urothelial cancer.

The chain links TRBV9 to TRBJ2-3; D unresolved. Germline lookup yields CDR1 SGDLS and CDR2 YYNGEE. This CDR3 region has 13 residues. V was cut by 1 base and J by 5 bases, with 8 bases left in between. The CDR3 reads CASSVISGDTQYF. The DNA for the CDR3 is TGTGCCAGCAGCGTAATCAGTGGAGATACGCAGTATTTT.

A few counts support this clone. As DNA, the CDR3 is TGTGCCAGCAGCTTAGACGGGAGGTCCCCCTACGAGCAGTACTTC. Its translation is CASSLDGRSPYEQYF. The chain joins TRBV7-9 to TRBJ2-7; 7 nucleotides line up with TRBD2. Germline CDR1 is SEHNR and CDR2 is FQNEAQ (reference sequence). The CDR3 sequence is 15 residues long. The ends lost 1 base at V and 2 bases at J; junction bases unmatched: 5.

The J gene is TRBJ2-7, the V gene TRBV9; D is unresolved. The CDR3 totals 15 residues. V lost 0 bases and J lost 3, with 13 bases in between. Germline loops: CDR1 SGDLS, CDR2 YYNGEE. The DNA of the CDR3 is TGTGCCAGCAGCGTAGACTTTGGCGGAAGCTACGAGCAGTACTTC. Translation: CASSVDFGGSYEQYF.

This clone occurred a few times. This chain joins TRBV7-3 and TRBJ1-1; 10 bases agree with TRBD1. Trimming at V came to 4 bases and at J to 11 bases, leaving 10 bases not matched to a gene. Germline V gene sequence: CDR1 SGHTA, CDR2 FQGTGA. The CDR3 loop spans 14 amino acids. This CDR3 is CASSSDGTGERAFF. The CDR3 DNA sequence: TGTGCCAGCAGCTCGGATGGGACAGGGGAGCGTGCTTTCTTT. Filled out from reference TRBV7-3 and TRBJ1-1, the complete variable domain reads GAGVSQTPSNKVTEKGKYVELRCDPISGHTALYWYRQSLGQGPEFLIYFQGTGAADDSGLPNDRFFAVRPEGSVSTLKIQRTERGDSAVYLCASSSDGTGERAFFGQGTRLTVV.

This rearrangement joins TRBV10-1 to TRBJ2-5; D remains unclear. CDR1 and CDR2 from the germline V gene are WNHNN and SYGVQD (reference sequence). The CDR3 has 14 amino acids. V dropped 3 bases and J dropped 4 bases, with 12 bases sitting between them. The CDR3 loop reads CASSEGSAIETQYF. The CDR3 DNA follows: TGCGCCAGCAGTGAAGGCAGCGCGATAGAGACCCAGTACTTC.

This clone was detected once. This chain links TRBV11-2 with TRBJ2-1, with 13 bases matching TRBD2. The CDR3 length is 15 residues. V lost 6 bases, J lost 9 bases, and 8 bases stayed unmatched. Germline V gives CDR1 SGHAT, CDR2 FQNNGV. The CDR3 protein is CASSNGLAGVFEQFF. DNA of the CDR3: TGTGCCAGCAGTAACGGACTAGCGGGAGTATTTGAGCAGTTCTTC.

This clone was found once. The rearrangement uses TRBV5-1 and TRBJ2-1; D not certain. The CDR3 is made up of 15 amino acids. Germline values: CDR1 SGHRS, CDR2 YFSETQ. V was cut by 4 bases and J by 0 bases, with 11 bases left in between. CDR3 in DNA: TGCGCCAGCAGCATTCCCCTCAGCTCCTACAATGAGCAGTTCTTC. This translates into CASSIPLSSYNEQFF.

The J gene is TRBJ1-4, the V gene TRBV6-6, with D possibly TRBD1 on 5 matching bases. The CDR3 has 14 residues. V was trimmed by 2 bases and J by 4 bases, leaving 8 bases between them. Per germline, CDR1 MNHNY and CDR2 SVGAGI (reference sequence). CDR3 in DNA: TGTGCCAGCAGTTACGGGCAGGGTAATGAAAAACTGTTTTTT. Translating gives CASSYGQGNEKLFF.

This chain links TRBV6-6 with TRBJ1-4; D gene unclear. The CDR3 is 14 residues long. Deletions cut 10 bases from V and 8 bases from J, with 20 bases between. Per germline, CDR1 MNHNY and CDR2 SVGAGI (reference sequence). The CDR3 region is CATARRQPDEKLFF. Here the CDR3 DNA reads TGTGCCACCGCCCGGAGGCAGCCTGACGAAAAACTGTTTTTT.

The count of this clone is one. In DNA form, the CDR3 reads TGTGCCAGTTCAAAGGGGACAGTCTACGAGCAGTACTTC. It encodes CASSKGTVYEQYF. The rearrangement uses TRBV19 and TRBJ2-7, with TRBD1 identical over 7 bases. This CDR3 has 13 residues. CDR1 LNHDA and CDR2 SQIVND come from the germline V gene (reference sequence). With V trimmed by 8 bases and J by 3 bases, 7 bases remained unmatched.

CDR3 protein: CASSKGPGPYNEQFF. The CDR3 DNA sequence: TGTGCCAGCAGTAAGGGTCCAGGGCCCTACAATGAGCAGTTCTTC. This chain uses TRBV6-4 with TRBJ2-1, with D tentatively TRBD1 (5 bases). V was pared by 5 bases and J by 2 bases, with 13 bases between. Germline CDR1 MRHNA, CDR2 SNTAGT. This CDR3 comprises 15 residues.

The V call is TRBV6-1, the J call TRBJ2-1, with 12 nucleotides matching TRBD2. V gave up 7 bases and J gave up 13 bases; unmatched junction bases: 14. Germline loops: CDR1 MNHNS, CDR2 SASEGT. The CDR3 spans 15 residues. CDR3 coding DNA: TGTGCCAGCATCCCCGGGACTAGCGGGCCGAAGTTTCAGTTCTTC. This encodes CASIPGTSGPKFQFF.

V gene TRBV28 combines with J gene TRBJ2-1; 9 positions agree with TRBD1. The trim removed 3 bases at V and 6 bases at J, leaving 12 bases unmatched. This CDR3 comprises 17 residues. Germline V CDR1 and CDR2: MDHEN, SYDVKM. This chain's CDR3 is CASSFPPGQGIPNEQFF. The CDR3 DNA is TGTGCCAGCAGTTTCCCCCCGGGACAGGGAATTCCCAATGAGCAGTTCTTC.

The chain combines TRBV6-1 with TRBJ1-2, with D maybe TRBD1 (5 bases). V was trimmed by 6 bases and J by 2 bases, leaving 10 bases between them. Germline CDR1 is MNHNS and CDR2 is SASEGT. CDR3 length: 13 residues. This CDR3 is CASRQTENYGYTF. CDR3 DNA sequence: TGTGCCAGCAGGCAGACAGAAAACTATGGCTACACCTTC.

V gene TRBV19 combines with J gene TRBJ1-2; 7 nucleotides align to TRBD1. With V trimmed by 7 bases and J by 2 bases, 13 bases remained unmatched. CDR3 size: 16 residues. CDR1 LNHDA and CDR2 SQIVND come from the germline V gene (reference sequence). CDR3 DNA: TGTGCCAGTACTACCTACCGTCTACAGGGGAACTATGGCTACACCTTC. This gives the protein CASTTYRLQGNYGYTF.

This sequence joins TRBV5-1 and TRBJ1-4; 7 bases line up with TRBD1. Germline V gene data show CDR1 as SGHRS and CDR2 as YFSETQ. The CDR3 contains 15 residues. The ends lost 7 bases at V and 5 bases at J; junction bases unmatched: 11. For the CDR3, the DNA is TGCGCCAGCCGACCCCTTTTACAGGGGAATGAAAAACTGTTTTTT. It yields the protein CASRPLLQGNEKLFF.

The chain joins TRBV19 to TRBJ2-5; 10 bases agree with TRBD1. Germline CDR1 LNHDA, CDR2 SQIVND (reference sequence). CDR3 length: 16 amino acids. The V gene end was trimmed by 4 bases and the J gene end by 5 bases; junction bases not matched to a gene: 10. The CDR3 DNA follows: TGTGCCAGTAGTAGCCAACGGGACAGGGGAGGCGAGACCCAGTACTTC. It yields the protein CASSSQRDRGGETQYF.

The V and J genes are TRBV5-4 and TRBJ1-1; D is unclear. Trimming took 1 base from V and 4 from J, leaving 8 bases between them. The CDR3 has 13 amino acids. Germline V gives CDR1 SGHNT, CDR2 YYREEE (reference sequence). The DNA for the CDR3 is TGTGCCAGCAGCTTGAGGAGGGCCACTGAAGCTTTCTTT. Translation gives CASSLRRATEAFF.

The genes are TRBV6-5 and TRBJ2-1, with 7 nucleotides matching TRBD1. CDR1 and CDR2 from the germline V gene are MNHEY and SVGAGI. V lost 6 bases and J lost 2; bases outside the gene matches: 7. The CDR3 loop spans 15 amino acids. As DNA, the CDR3 is TGTGCCAGCAGACCCCCGGGACAGCCCTACAATGAGCAGTTCTTC. Amino acids: CASRPPGQPYNEQFF.

The V gene is TRBV7-8, the J gene TRBJ1-2; D ambiguous. Trimming cost V 2 bases and J 4 bases, with 8 bases left between them. The CDR3 sequence is 13 residues long. In germline, CDR1 is SGHVS, CDR2 FQNEAQ. The DNA of the CDR3 is TGTGCCAGCAGCTTACATGCCAGCTATGGCTACACCTTC. Protein sequence: CASSLHASYGYTF. Supplemented by reference TRBV7-8 and TRBJ1-2, the full variable domain reads GAGVSQSPRYKVAKRGQDVALRCDPISGHVSLFWYQQALGQGPEFLTYFQNEAQLDKSGLPSDRFFAERPEGSVSTLKIQRTQQEDSAVYLCASSLHASYGYTFGSGTRLTVV.

The chain carries TRBV5-8 and TRBJ2-1; 10 positions agree with TRBD2. J was trimmed by 5 bases and V by 0 bases; bases with no gene match: 5. The CDR3 sequence is 16 residues long. CDR1 and CDR2 (germline): SGHTS, YDEGEE. In nucleotides, the CDR3 is TGTGCCAGCAGCTTGGGGAGACTAGCGGGCCACAATGAGCAGTTCTTC. The encoded protein is CASSLGRLAGHNEQFF.

The rearrangement joins TRBV7-3 to TRBJ2-3; 8 bases map to TRBD2. Germline CDR1 reads SGHTA; CDR2 reads FQGTGA. CDR3 size: 14 residues. J gave up 6 bases and V 5 bases, and 7 bases lay outside the gene matches. The CDR3 DNA reads as TGTGCCAGCAGCCCCGGGACTAGGCCTGATACGCAGTATTTT. This gives the protein CASSPGTRPDTQYF.

The V call is TRBV19, the J call TRBJ2-5; D not certain. V was pared by 3 bases and J by 0 bases, with 5 bases between. Germline loops: CDR1 LNHDA, CDR2 SQIVND (reference sequence). The CDR3 is made up of 13 amino acids. The CDR3 sequence is CASSIMYQETQYF. The DNA for the CDR3 is TGTGCCAGTAGTATTATGTACCAAGAGACCCAGTACTTC.

This clone was found a few times. This chain joins TRBV7-9 and TRBJ2-7, with D possibly TRBD1 on 6 matching bases. The CDR3 totals 15 residues. The germline V and J ends were trimmed by 5 bases and 5 bases, with 19 bases remaining between them. Germline values: CDR1 SEHNR, CDR2 FQNEAQ (reference sequence). The CDR3 sequence is CASSLLTGIGNEQYF. The CDR3 coding sequence is TGTGCCAGCAGCCTCCTTACAGGGATAGGGAACGAGCAGTACTTC.

The CDR3 spells CASRDRENEQFF. CDR3 bases: TGCGCCAGCAGAGACAGGGAGAATGAGCAGTTCTTC. The rearrangement links TRBV5-1 to TRBJ2-1, with 7 bases lining up with TRBD1. Germline lookup yields CDR1 SGHRS and CDR2 YFSETQ. The CDR3 spans 12 residues. The ends lost 5 bases at V and 7 bases at J; junction bases unmatched: 3.

The chain recombines TRBV5-5 with TRBJ1-2; no firm D call. The V end lost 1 base, the J end lost 2 bases, and 12 bases lay between the germline ends. CDR3 length equals 15 residues. CDR1 is SGHKS, CDR2 YYEKEE, per germline (reference sequence). In nucleotides, the CDR3 is TGTGCCAGCAGCTTGAGTACAGCAAACAACTATGGCTACACCTTC. It specifies CASSLSTANNYGYTF.

This clone was observed a few times. The chain carries TRBV4-2 and TRBJ2-3, with 14 positions matching TRBD2. Trimming removed 0 bases from V and 0 bases from J; junction bases left unmatched: 8. Germline CDR1 reads LGHNA; CDR2 reads YNFKEQ. The CDR3 is made up of 20 amino acids. CDR3 DNA: TGTGCCAGCAGCCAAGAAGGGACTAGCGGGGGAGGGGCTAGCACAGATACGCAGTATTTT. As protein: CASSQEGTSGGGASTDTQYF.